The entry below describes one T cell receptor beta chain. The antigen is unknown. The data were taken from a study of cytomegalovirus exposure and HLA in healthy donors. General study findings and limits: Listed as cytomegalovirus-associated were 150 or so TCR beta chains.

PCR involved 60 Vbeta and 13 Jbeta primers. Measured with immunoSEQ multiplex PCR; TCRdb has only the in-frame clones, and not every one. Of some 110,000 clones in the sample, 75% were seen once. The source of this sequence is a middle-aged man in good health and CMV-seronegative. The material sequenced was PBMCs.

The CDR3: CASSPRTGGNTEAFF. CDR3 DNA sequence: TGTGCCAGCAGTCCTCGGACAGGGGGAAACACTGAAGCTTTCTTT. The V and J genes are TRBV6-6 and TRBJ1-1, with 10 bases that match TRBD1. The CDR3 covers 15 residues. The J segment lost 2 bases and the V segment lost 5 bases, leaving 5 bases of the junction unmatched. Per the germline V gene, CDR1 is MNHNY and CDR2 is SVGAGI (reference sequence).